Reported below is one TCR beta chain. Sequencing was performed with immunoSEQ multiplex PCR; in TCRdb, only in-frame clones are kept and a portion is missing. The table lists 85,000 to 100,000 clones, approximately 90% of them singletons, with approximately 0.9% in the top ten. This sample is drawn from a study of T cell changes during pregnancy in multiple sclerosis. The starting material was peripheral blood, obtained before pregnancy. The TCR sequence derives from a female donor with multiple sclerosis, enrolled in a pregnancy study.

The DNA for the CDR3 is TGTGCCAGCAGCTTACTAGGGGGTCCTGGGTCACCCCTCCACTTT. As protein: CASSLLGGPGSPLHF. The V call is TRBV7-2, the J call TRBJ1-6; D may be TRBD1 (6 bases). The CDR3 covers 15 residues. Germline CDR1 and CDR2: SGHTA and FQGNSA. The V end was cut by 2 bases, the J end by 10 bases, with 15 bases between.